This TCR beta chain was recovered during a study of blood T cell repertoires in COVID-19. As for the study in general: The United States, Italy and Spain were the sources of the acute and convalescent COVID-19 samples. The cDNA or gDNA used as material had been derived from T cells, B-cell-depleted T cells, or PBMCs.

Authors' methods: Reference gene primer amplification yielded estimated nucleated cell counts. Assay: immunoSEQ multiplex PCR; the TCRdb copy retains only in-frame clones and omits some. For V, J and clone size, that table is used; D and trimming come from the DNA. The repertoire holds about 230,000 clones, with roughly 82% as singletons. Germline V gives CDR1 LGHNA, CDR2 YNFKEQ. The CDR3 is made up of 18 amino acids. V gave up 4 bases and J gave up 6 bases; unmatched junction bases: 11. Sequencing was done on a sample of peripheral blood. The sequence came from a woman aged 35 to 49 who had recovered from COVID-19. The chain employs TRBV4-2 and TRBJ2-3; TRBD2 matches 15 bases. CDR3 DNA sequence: TGTGCCAGCAGCCGAAAATTTGGACTAGCGGGGGGGACCGATACGCAGTATTTT. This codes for CASSRKFGLAGGTDTQYF.